These T cell receptor beta chains were read from a single sample in a study of T cell changes during pregnancy in multiple sclerosis. TCRdb's copy holds only in-frame clones and misses some; the assay was immunoSEQ multiplex PCR. The sample lists 60,000 or so clones, less than 95% occurring once. The sample was peripheral blood, taken in the second trimester of pregnancy. Every receptor here comes from a female donor in good health, enrolled as a control in a pregnancy study. Both conserved end residues are part of each CDR3. A D gene is named only where the DNA matches it firmly. Clone size is not always given. Where it is, it says once, few, many or a class for expanded clones.

-	TRBV6-5	-	TRBJ1-3	TGTGCCAGCAGTACTCCCGGGACAAAGAGAAACACCATATATTTT	CASSTPGTKRNTIYF
-	TRBV7-9	once	TRBJ2-5	TGTGCCAGCAGCCCCGTCCGACTAGTACGGTACCAAGAGACCCAGTACTTC	CASSPVRLVRYQETQYF
-	TRBV6-1	-	TRBJ2-1	TGTGCCAGCAGTGCCCCCGGGACAGAGCAGTTCTTC	CASSAPGTEQFF
TRBD1	TRBV30	few	TRBJ1-2	TGTGCCTGGAGTATCGAACAGGGGGATCACTATGGCTACACCTTC	CAWSIEQGDHYGYTF
TRBD1	TRBV19	-	TRBJ1-1	TGTGCCAGTAGTCCCTGGACAGGGGTAAGGACTGAAGCTTTCTTT	CASSPWTGVRTEAFF
-	TRBV5-4	-	TRBJ2-7	TGTGCCAGCAGCCGATCAGGGGCCCCCTACGAGCAGTACTTC	CASSRSGAPYEQYF
TRBD2	TRBV7-9	-	TRBJ2-1	TGTGCCAGCAGCTTAGGGGGTCCTAGCGGCAATGAGCAGTTCTTC	CASSLGGPSGNEQFF
-	TRBV15	-	TRBJ1-1	TGTGCCACCAGCAGAGACAGAAACAAGAACACTGAAGCTTTCTTT	CATSRDRNKNTEAFF
TRBD1	TRBV7-9	-	TRBJ1-6	TGTGCCAGCAGCTCCCGACAGGGGGGTTCACCCCTCCACTTT	CASSSRQGGSPLHF
-	TRBV2	-	TRBJ2-1	TGTGCCAGCAGTGACGGCGGGGACCCCTACAATGAGCAGTTCTTC	CASSDGGDPYNEQFF
TRBD2	TRBV6-1	-	TRBJ2-1	TGTGCCAGCAGTGAAGTCGGACTAGCGGGTGGGTCTGAGCAGTTCTTC	CASSEVGLAGGSEQFF
-	TRBV29-1	-	TRBJ2-6	TGCAGCGTTGAAGATCGACGGACAAGTGGGGCCAACGTCCTGACTTTC	CSVEDRRTSGANVLTF
-	TRBV19	-	TRBJ1-2	TGTGCCAGCTTCACCGATCAGGGAAATGGCTACACCTTC	CASFTDQGNGYTF
-	TRBV6-5	-	TRBJ2-7	TGTGCCAGCAGCAAGATGGGACAAGCCTACGAGCAGTACTTC	CASSKMGQAYEQYF
-	TRBV5-1	-	TRBJ2-1	TGCGCCAGCAGCTTGCGTGTTTCGACTCCTAATGAGCAGTTCTTC	CASSLRVSTPNEQFF
-	TRBV10-3	few	TRBJ2-2	TGTGCCATCAGTGCCGACAGGACTTACACCGGGGAGCTGTTTTTT	CAISADRTYTGELFF
TRBD2	TRBV5-4	once	TRBJ2-3	TGTGCCAGCAGCTTGGGGCTAGCGGAGGCAGATACGCAGTATTTT	CASSLGLAEADTQYF
-	TRBV18	-	TRBJ2-5	TGTGCCAGCTCACCACTTCAGGGACAAGAGACCCAGTACTTC	CASSPLQGQETQYF
-	TRBV6-6	-	TRBJ1-5	TGTGCCAGTAACAGGGATCAGCCCCAGCATTTT	CASNRDQPQHF
-	TRBV5-4	-	TRBJ1-2	TGTGCCAGCAGCCTCGGTCCAGGAACTAACTATGGCTACACCTTC	CASSLGPGTNYGYTF
-	TRBV6-1	-	TRBJ2-3	TGTGCCAGCGTACTGCAGGGGGGTGATACGCAGTATTTT	CASVLQGGDTQYF
-	TRBV28	-	TRBJ2-1	TGTGCCAGCAGTTCAGGGGCCAACTTCAACAATGAGCAGTTCTTC	CASSSGANFNNEQFF
TRBD1	TRBV7-2	-	TRBJ1-2	TGTGCCAGCAGCTTAGGGGACAGTGGCTACACCTTC	CASSLGDSGYTF
TRBD1	TRBV28	-	TRBJ2-7	TGTGCCAGCAGTTTTTTGGGACAGGGGATCTACGAGCAGTACTTC	CASSFLGQGIYEQYF
-	TRBV25-1	-	TRBJ2-7	TGTGCCAGGGCGGGGTCAGCCAGGGCCTACGAGCAGTACTTC	CARAGSARAYEQYF
TRBD2	TRBV19	-	TRBJ2-5	TGTGCCAGTAGTATTTTAACTAGCGGAAAAGAGACCCAGTACTTC	CASSILTSGKETQYF
TRBD1	TRBV6-1	-	TRBJ1-5	TGTGCCAGCAGTGATCTCGGACAGGTTAGCAATCAGCCCCAGCATTTT	CASSDLGQVSNQPQHF
-	TRBV5-1	-	TRBJ1-1	TGCGCCAGCAGGGACAGCGGGAACACTGAAGCTTTCTTT	CASRDSGNTEAFF
TRBD1	TRBV19	-	TRBJ2-7	TGTGCCAGTAGTATCGGCGGGACAGGTCCCTACGAGCAGTACTTC	CASSIGGTGPYEQYF
-	TRBV4-1	-	TRBJ2-2	TGCGCCAGCAGCCAAGGGGTCGGACTATGGTCCGGGGAGCTGTTTTTT	CASSQGVGLWSGELFF
TRBD1	TRBV27	-	TRBJ1-1	TGTGCCAGCAGCGACAGGGAAGGTATCACTGAAGCTTTCTTT	CASSDREGITEAFF
-	TRBV4-2	-	TRBJ2-7	TGTGCCAGCAGCAGAAATAGCGGAACCTACGAGCAGTACTTC	CASSRNSGTYEQYF
-	TRBV6-5	-	TRBJ2-5	TGTGCCAGCAGTTACTCGACGGGGAAAGAGACCCAGTACTTC	CASSYSTGKETQYF
TRBD1	TRBV5-6	-	TRBJ1-1	TGTGCCAGCAGCTTGGTGCAGGGGGCTCGAGACACTGAAGCTTTCTTT	CASSLVQGARDTEAFF
-	TRBV15	few	TRBJ1-5	TGTGCCACCAGCAGGTTTGTACAGGCTAGCAATCAGCCCCAGCATTTT	CATSRFVQASNQPQHF
-	TRBV2	-	TRBJ2-7	TGTGCCAGCAGTGTAGCGCTAGGAATAATCGATTACGAGCAGTACTTC	CASSVALGIIDYEQYF
-	TRBV5-4	-	TRBJ2-7	TGTGCCAGCAGCTGGCCCGCGGGCGAGCAGTACTTC	CASSWPAGEQYF
-	TRBV6-1	-	TRBJ1-2	TGTGCCAGCGAATACAGTGCCCTATATGGCTACACCTTC	CASEYSALYGYTF
TRBD1	TRBV18	few	TRBJ1-2	TGTGCCAGCTCACAATACCGGGACAGGGAGGGCTACACCTTC	CASSQYRDREGYTF
-	TRBV27	-	TRBJ2-3	TGTGCCAGTTACACAGATACGCAGTATTTT	CASYTDTQYF
-	TRBV5-1	-	TRBJ2-1	TGCGCCAGCAGCTTGGGCTCAGGGGACAATGAGCAGTTCTTC	CASSLGSGDNEQFF
-	TRBV7-9	-	TRBJ2-3	TGTGCCAGCAGCCTCGACGGGGGAGATACGCAGTATTTT	CASSLDGGDTQYF
TRBD2	TRBV5-1	-	TRBJ2-1	TGCGCCAGCAGCTCCAGCGGGGCCCTAGGCCGGGAGCAGTTCTTC	CASSSSGALGREQFF
-	TRBV4-1	-	TRBJ2-2	TGCGCCAGCAGCCAGCTGGGGGCGGGCGGGGAGCTGTTTTTT	CASSQLGAGGELFF
-	TRBV6-6	-	TRBJ2-7	TGTGCCAGCAGTTACTCGACCGGGGACGAGCAGTACTTC	CASSYSTGDEQYF
-	TRBV7-8	-	TRBJ2-3	TGTGCCAGCAGCTTGATCGAGGGCCGGGATACGCAGTATTTT	CASSLIEGRDTQYF
TRBD2	TRBV27	-	TRBJ2-7	TGTGCCAGCAGTCCTTCTAGCGGGGAAGACGAGCAGTACTTC	CASSPSSGEDEQYF
-	TRBV27	-	TRBJ2-1	TGTGCCAGCCTAGCTAGCGCTGACAATGAGCAGTTCTTC	CASLASADNEQFF
TRBD1	TRBV10-2	-	TRBJ1-2	TGCGCCAGCAGACTGACAGGGGTCAACTATGGCTACACCTTC	CASRLTGVNYGYTF
-	TRBV7-9	-	TRBJ2-3	TGTGCCAGCAGTAGGGGGGGTAGGAGCACAGATACGCAGTATTTT	CASSRGGRSTDTQYF
TRBD2	TRBV4-2	-	TRBJ2-7	TGTGCCAGCAGCCAAGATACCAGCGGGGATTCCTACGAGCAGTACTTC	CASSQDTSGDSYEQYF
-	TRBV5-1	-	TRBJ1-2	TGCGCCAGCAGCTTGCAACAGCCGGACTATGGCTACACCTTC	CASSLQQPDYGYTF
TRBD1	TRBV27	-	TRBJ2-1	TGTGCCAGCAGTTCCTGGGACAGCCGGAACAATGAGCAGTTCTTC	CASSSWDSRNNEQFF
-	TRBV9	-	TRBJ2-7	TGTGCCAGCAGCCCGAAGGGAGTGGCCTACGAGCAGTACTTC	CASSPKGVAYEQYF
-	TRBV27	-	TRBJ1-1	TGTGCCAGCAGTCCACAGGGCACTGAAGCTTTCTTT	CASSPQGTEAFF
TRBD1	TRBV15	-	TRBJ2-3	TGTGCCACCAGCAAAGGACAGGAGATTAGCACAGATACGCAGTATTTT	CATSKGQEISTDTQYF
TRBD1	TRBV5-6	-	TRBJ1-3	TGTGCCAGCAGCGATACATACAGGGGATCTGGAAACACCATATATTTT	CASSDTYRGSGNTIYF
-	TRBV5-5	-	TRBJ2-7	TGTGCCAGCAGCTTGGATACCTACGAGCAGTACTTC	CASSLDTYEQYF